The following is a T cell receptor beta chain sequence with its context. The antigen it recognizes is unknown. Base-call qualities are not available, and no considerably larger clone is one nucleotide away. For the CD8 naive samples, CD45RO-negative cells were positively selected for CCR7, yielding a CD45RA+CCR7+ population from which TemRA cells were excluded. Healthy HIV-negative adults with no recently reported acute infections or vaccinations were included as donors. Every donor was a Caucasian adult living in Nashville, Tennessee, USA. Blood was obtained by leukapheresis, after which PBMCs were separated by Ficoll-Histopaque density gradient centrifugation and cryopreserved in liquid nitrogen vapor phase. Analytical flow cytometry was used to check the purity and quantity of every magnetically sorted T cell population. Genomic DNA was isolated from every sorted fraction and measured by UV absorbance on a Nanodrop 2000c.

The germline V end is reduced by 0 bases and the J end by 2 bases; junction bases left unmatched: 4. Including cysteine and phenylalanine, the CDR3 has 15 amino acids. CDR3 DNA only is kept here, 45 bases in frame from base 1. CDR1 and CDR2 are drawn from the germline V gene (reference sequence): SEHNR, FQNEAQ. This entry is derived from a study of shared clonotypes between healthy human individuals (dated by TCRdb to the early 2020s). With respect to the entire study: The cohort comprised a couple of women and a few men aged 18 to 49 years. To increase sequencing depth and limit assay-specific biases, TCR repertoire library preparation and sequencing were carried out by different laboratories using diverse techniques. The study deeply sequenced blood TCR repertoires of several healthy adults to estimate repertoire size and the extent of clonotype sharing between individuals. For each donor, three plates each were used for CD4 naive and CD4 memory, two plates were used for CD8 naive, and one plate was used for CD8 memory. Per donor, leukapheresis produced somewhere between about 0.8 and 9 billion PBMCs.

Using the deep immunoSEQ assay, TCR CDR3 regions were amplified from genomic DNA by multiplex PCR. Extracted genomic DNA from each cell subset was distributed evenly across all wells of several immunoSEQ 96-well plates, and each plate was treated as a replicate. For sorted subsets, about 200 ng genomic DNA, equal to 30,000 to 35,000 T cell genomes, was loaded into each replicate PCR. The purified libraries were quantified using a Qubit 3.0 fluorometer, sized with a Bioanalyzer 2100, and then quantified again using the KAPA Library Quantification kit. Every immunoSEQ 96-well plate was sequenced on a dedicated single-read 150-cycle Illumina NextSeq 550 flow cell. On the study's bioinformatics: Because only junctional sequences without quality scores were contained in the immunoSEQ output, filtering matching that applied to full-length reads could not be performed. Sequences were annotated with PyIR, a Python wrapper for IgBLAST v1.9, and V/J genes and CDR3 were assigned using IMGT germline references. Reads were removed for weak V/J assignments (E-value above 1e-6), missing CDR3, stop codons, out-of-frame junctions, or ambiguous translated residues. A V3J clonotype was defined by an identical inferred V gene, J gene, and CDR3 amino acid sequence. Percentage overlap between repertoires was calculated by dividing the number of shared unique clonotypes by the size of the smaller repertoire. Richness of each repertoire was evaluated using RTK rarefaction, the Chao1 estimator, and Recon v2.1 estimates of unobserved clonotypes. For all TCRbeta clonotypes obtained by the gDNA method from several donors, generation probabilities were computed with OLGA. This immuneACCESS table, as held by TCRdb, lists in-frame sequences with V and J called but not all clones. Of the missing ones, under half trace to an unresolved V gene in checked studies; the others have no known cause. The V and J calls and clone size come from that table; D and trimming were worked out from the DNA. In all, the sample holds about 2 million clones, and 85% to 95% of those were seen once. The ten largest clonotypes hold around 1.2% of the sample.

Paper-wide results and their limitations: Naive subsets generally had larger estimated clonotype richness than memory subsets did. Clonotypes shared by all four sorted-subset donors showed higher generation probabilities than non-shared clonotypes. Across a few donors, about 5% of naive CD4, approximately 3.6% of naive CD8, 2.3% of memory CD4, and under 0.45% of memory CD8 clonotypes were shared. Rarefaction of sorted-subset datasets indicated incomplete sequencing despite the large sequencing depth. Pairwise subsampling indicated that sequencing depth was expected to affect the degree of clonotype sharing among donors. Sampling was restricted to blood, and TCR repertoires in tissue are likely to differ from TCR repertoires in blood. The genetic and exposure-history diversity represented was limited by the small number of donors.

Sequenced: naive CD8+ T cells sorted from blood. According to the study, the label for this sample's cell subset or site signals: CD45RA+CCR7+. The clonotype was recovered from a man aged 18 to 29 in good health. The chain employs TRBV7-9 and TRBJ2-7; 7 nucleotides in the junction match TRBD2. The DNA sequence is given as TGTGCCAGCAGCTTAGCGCAGGGAGGGCCCTACGAGCAGTACTTC. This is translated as CASSLAQGGPYEQYF. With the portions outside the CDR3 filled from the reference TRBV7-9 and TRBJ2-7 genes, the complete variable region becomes DTGVSQNPRHKITKRGQNVTFRCDPISEHNRLYWYRQTLGQGPEFLTYFQNEAQLEKSRLLSDRFSAERPKGSFSTLEIQRTEQGDSAMYLCASSLAQGGPYEQYFGPGTRLTVT.